What follows are 29 T cell receptor beta chains derived from one specimen sequenced in a study of shared clonotypes between healthy human individuals. Measured with immunoSEQ multiplex PCR; TCRdb has only the in-frame clones, and not every one. The sample yields about 1,500,000 clones, approximately 97% seen once. Sequences were obtained from naive CD4+ T cells sorted from blood. Indicated subset: CD45RA+ positively selected. The receptors were sampled from a young man in good health.

The chain joins TRBV18 to TRBJ1-4, with D possibly being TRBD1 (5 bases). Looked up from germline, CDR1 is KGHSH and CDR2 is LQKENI. The CDR3 covers 13 residues. V lost 8 bases, J lost 3 bases, and 10 bases lay in between. CDR3 sequence reads: CASARGANEKLFF. CDR3 nucleotides: TGTGCCAGCGCTAGGGGAGCTAATGAAAAACTGTTTTTT.

V is TRBV7-2 and J is TRBJ2-1; D gene unclear. Trimming took off 5 bases at V and 4 bases at J, with 9 bases between the two ends. Germline assignment: CDR1 SGHTA and CDR2 FQGNSA. The CDR3 runs to 13 residues. CDR3 DNA sequence: TGTGCCAGCAGCCGTTCGCCATACAATGAGCAGTTCTTC. Protein product: CASSRSPYNEQFF.

The V call is TRBV2, the J call TRBJ1-5, with D tentatively TRBD1 (5 bases). CDR3 length equals 15 residues. Trimming shortened V by 4 bases and J by 4 bases, and 14 bases separated the two germline ends. Germline CDR1 is SNHLY and CDR2 is FYNNEI. The DNA for the CDR3 is TGTGCCAGCAGTGGGGGCAGACTCGATAATCAGCCCCAGCATTTT. Translating gives CASSGGRLDNQPQHF.

The chain couples TRBV9 to TRBJ1-5, with D maybe TRBD1 (6 bases). The CDR3 contains 15 residues. Between the trimmed V and J ends, which lost 2 bases and 3 bases, there was a span of 12 bases. The V gene's germline CDR1 is SGDLS and CDR2 YYNGEE. In DNA form, the CDR3 reads TGTGCCAGCAGCGTGACAGGTTTCCTCAATCAGCCCCAGCATTTT. This gives the protein CASSVTGFLNQPQHF.

Here the CDR3 DNA reads TGCGCCAGCAGCTTTTCAGGGGACGATCAGCCCCAGCATTTT. Translation: CASSFSGDDQPQHF. The chain joins TRBV5-1 to TRBJ1-5; D possibly corresponds to TRBD1 (6 bases). Germline V gene data show CDR1 as SGHRS and CDR2 as YFSETQ. V lost 2 bases and J lost 5, with 11 bases in between. The CDR3 covers 14 residues.

CDR3 coding DNA: TGTGCCAGCAGTATTCGGACTAGCGGGACCGGGGAGCTGTTTTTT. It yields the protein CASSIRTSGTGELFF. This sequence joins TRBV11-2 and TRBJ2-2, with TRBD2 matching 11 bases. The V and J ends lost 6 bases and 5 bases, in that order; junction bases with no gene match: 5. This CDR3 comprises 15 residues. Looked up from germline, CDR1 is SGHAT and CDR2 is FQNNGV.

The chain uses TRBV10-1 and TRBJ1-5; TRBD1 aligns across 9 bases. CDR1 and CDR2 from the germline V gene are WNHNN and SYGVQD (reference sequence). Trimming at V came to 4 bases and at J to 2 bases, leaving 15 bases not matched to a gene. The CDR3 length is 19 residues. CDR3 residues: CASSGTGGAGALGNQPQHF. For the CDR3, the DNA is TGCGCCAGCAGTGGAACAGGGGGCGCGGGGGCCCTGGGCAATCAGCCCCAGCATTTT.

The chain is built from TRBV30 and TRBJ1-5; D unresolved. CDR1 is GTSNPN and CDR2 is SVGIG in the germline V gene (reference sequence). The V and J ends lost 0 bases and 3 bases respectively, with 12 bases between them. The CDR3 runs to 15 residues. The CDR3 coding sequence is TGTGCCTGGAGTGTACTGATCAGGCCCAATCAGCCCCAGCATTTT. Protein product: CAWSVLIRPNQPQHF.

Comments on this clone: At one boundary the junction diverges from the germline segment, which might be a read error. This rearrangement joins TRBV6-1 to TRBJ1-2; D gene uncertain. Germline CDR1 and CDR2: MNHNS and SASEGT. The CDR3 consists of 9 residues. CDR3 sequence: CASSEKLVF. CDR3 bases: TGTGCCAGCAGTGAAAAACTTGTTTTT.

The chain carries TRBV6-5 and TRBJ2-2; the D is unclear. Germline loops: CDR1 MNHEY, CDR2 SVGAGI. The ends were cut back, 3 bases at V and 4 bases at J, with 6 bases in the middle. The CDR3 has 13 residues. The CDR3 DNA reads TGTGCCAGCAGTTATATGGTCACCGGGGAGCTGTTTTTT. Translating gives CASSYMVTGELFF.

J is TRBJ2-1 and V is TRBV5-4; possible D gene TRBD2, 5 bases. The V end was cut by 1 base, the J end by 0 bases, with 11 bases between. Germline values: CDR1 SGHNT, CDR2 YYREEE (reference sequence). This CDR3 is built from 16 residues. CDR3 DNA: TGTGCCAGCAGCTTGTCCTCGGAGGCCTCCTACAATGAGCAGTTCTTC. Its protein is CASSLSSEASYNEQFF.

This chain joins TRBV21-1 and TRBJ2-7; the table gives TRBD2 as D, unverified against the DNA. TRBV21-1 is tagged as a pseudogene. The CDR3 extends over 20 amino acids. CDR3 loop: CASSNQPETSGSSYPYEQYF. The CDR3 DNA sequence: TGTGCCAGCAGCAACCAACCGGAGACTAGCGGGTCCTCCTATCCCTACGAGCAGTACTTC.

This clone has a single count. This chain links TRBV19 with TRBJ1-2; no clear D. V was trimmed by 7 bases and J by 6 bases, leaving 21 bases between them. CDR3 length equals 15 residues. The germline V gene has CDR1 LNHDA and CDR2 SQIVND (reference sequence). The CDR3 region has the DNA TGTGCCAGTAATAGAGGCGGGGTCGCTAGGGATGGCTACACCTTC. The encoded protein is CASNRGGVARDGYTF.

The V and J genes are TRBV9 and TRBJ1-4; TRBD1 aligns across 7 bases. The CDR3 contains 16 residues. CDR1 is SGDLS, CDR2 YYNGEE, per germline. The V and J ends lost 3 bases and 5 bases, in that order; junction bases with no gene match: 10. The CDR3 DNA reads as TGTGCCAGCAGCGCTACAGGGGTGCCGAGGAATGAAAAACTGTTTTTT. This encodes CASSATGVPRNEKLFF.

The chain couples TRBV6-5 to TRBJ2-3; either TRBD1 or TRBD2 may supply D (5 bases each). There are 14 residues in the CDR3. The V end lost 5 bases, the J end lost 3 bases, and 12 bases lay between the germline ends. Germline V gives CDR1 MNHEY, CDR2 SVGAGI. CDR3 protein: CASSTRWGTDTQYF. DNA for the CDR3: TGTGCCAGCAGTACTCGCTGGGGGACAGATACGCAGTATTTT.

The count of this clone is one. The V and J genes are TRBV5-5 and TRBJ1-2; D call uncertain. The CDR3 totals 14 residues. Looked up from germline, CDR1 is SGHKS and CDR2 is YYEKEE (reference sequence). Trimming removed 0 bases at V and 2 bases at J, with 8 bases between. CDR3 sequence (DNA): TGTGCCAGCAGCTTGGGGCTGTTGAACTATGGCTACACCTTC. Translated, it gives CASSLGLLNYGYTF.

The V and J genes are TRBV5-1 and TRBJ1-2, with 8 bases fitting TRBD1. Trimming at V came to 0 bases and at J to 8 bases, leaving 6 bases not matched to a gene. The CDR3 has 14 residues. Germline V gene sequence: CDR1 SGHRS, CDR2 YFSETQ. The CDR3 DNA reads TGCGCCAGCAGCTTGGAGGGACAGGCTTGGGGCTACACCTTC. It translates to CASSLEGQAWGYTF. The full variable domain, in which reference TRBV5-1 and TRBJ1-2 provide the parts outside the CDR3, is KAGVTQTPRYLIKTRGQQVTLSCSPISGHRSVSWYQQTPGQGLQFLFEYFSETQRNKGNFPGRFSGRQFSNSRSEMNVSTLELGDSALYLCASSLEGQAWGYTFGSGTRLTVV.

V and J are TRBV11-2 and TRBJ2-1; the D gene is possibly TRBD2 (6 bases). The CDR3 is made up of 17 amino acids. V was clipped by 1 base and J by 6 bases, with 19 bases between them. Germline V lookup: CDR1 SGHAT, CDR2 FQNNGV. The DNA for the CDR3 is TGTGCCAGCAGCTTAGGGGCAGGAGGAGGGCCGGTCAATGAGCAGTTCTTC. This translates into CASSLGAGGGPVNEQFF. The full variable domain, in which reference TRBV11-2 and TRBJ2-1 provide the parts outside the CDR3, is EAGVAQSPRYKIIEKRQSVAFWCNPISGHATLYWYQQILGQGPKLLIQFQNNGVVDDSQLPKDRFSAERLKGVDSTLKIQPAKLEDSAVYLCASSLGAGGGPVNEQFFGPGTRLTVL.

V usage is TRBV7-3 and J usage is TRBJ1-3, with D uncertain. The CDR3 is 12 amino acids. With 5 bases removed from V and 4 bases from J, the gap between germline ends came to 6 bases. Germline values: CDR1 SGHTA, CDR2 FQGTGA. DNA for the CDR3: TGTGCCAGCAGCCCGGGGGGAAACACCATATATTTT. Residues: CASSPGGNTIYF. The entire variable domain, with the rest obtained from reference TRBV7-3 and TRBJ1-3, is as follows: GAGVSQTPSNKVTEKGKYVELRCDPISGHTALYWYRQSLGQGPEFLIYFQGTGAADDSGLPNDRFFAVRPEGSVSTLKIQRTERGDSAVYLCASSPGGNTIYFGEGSWLTVV.

The chain joins TRBV6-1 to TRBJ1-1, with 7 bases lining up with TRBD1. The CDR3 contains 14 residues. CDR1 is MNHNS, CDR2 SASEGT, per germline. Trimming at V came to 5 bases and at J to 1 base, leaving 4 bases not matched to a gene. The CDR3 loop is CASSTYRGNTEAFF. CDR3 DNA: TGTGCCAGCAGTACATACAGGGGGAACACTGAAGCTTTCTTT.

The chain links TRBV7-3 to TRBJ2-2; no definite D call. This CDR3 contains 12 residues. CDR1 is SGHTA and CDR2 is FQGTGA in the germline V gene. V lost 3 bases and J lost 4, with 3 bases in between. This chain's CDR3 is CASSFITGELFF. CDR3 nucleotide sequence: TGTGCCAGCAGCTTCATCACCGGGGAGCTGTTTTTT.

The chain couples TRBV28 to TRBJ1-5; 8 bases are shared with TRBD1. V dropped 5 bases and J dropped 4; count of bases not matched to a gene: 7. Germline values: CDR1 MDHEN, CDR2 SYDVKM. CDR3 length: 15 residues. The CDR3 DNA reads as TGTGCCAGCAGTCTACCCTGGACAGGGAATCAGCCCCAGCATTTT. Amino acids: CASSLPWTGNQPQHF.

This chain uses TRBV19 with TRBJ2-2; no firm D call. The CDR3 sequence is 16 residues long. The V and J ends lost 2 bases and 1 base respectively, with 11 bases between them. CDR1 LNHDA and CDR2 SQIVND come from the germline V gene (reference sequence). CDR3 loop: CASSISTGLNTGELFF. The DNA of the CDR3 is TGTGCCAGTAGTATAAGTACCGGGTTGAACACCGGGGAGCTGTTTTTT.

With respect to this clone: Other DNA variants within this sample encode the same CDR3. The chain links TRBV2 to TRBJ1-5; D is unresolved. Germline CDR1 is SNHLY and CDR2 is FYNNEI. The CDR3 spans 14 residues. Trimming took 2 bases from V and 2 from J, leaving 7 bases between them. CDR3 residues: CASSERVRNQPQHF. CDR3 DNA: TGTGCCAGCAGTGAAAGGGTCCGCAATCAGCCCCAGCATTTT. Full variable domain (rest looked up from reference TRBV2 and TRBJ1-5): EPEVTQTPSHQVTQMGQEVILRCVPISNHLYFYWYRQILGQKVEFLVSFYNNEISEKSEIFDDQFSVERPDGSNFTLKIRSTKLEDSAMYFCASSERVRNQPQHFGDGTRLSIL.

The chain is built from TRBV6-5 and TRBJ2-7, with D tentatively TRBD1 or TRBD2 (6 bases each). The CDR3 spans 14 residues. Germline assignment: CDR1 MNHEY and CDR2 SVGAGI. V lost 11 bases, J lost 7 bases, and 24 bases lay in between. This CDR3 is CAAGGRGGFGEQYF. DNA of the CDR3: TGTGCCGCCGGGGGCAGGGGTGGATTCGGAGAGCAGTACTTC.

This sequence joins TRBV2 and TRBJ2-1, with 11 bases fitting TRBD1. J lost 9 bases, V lost 10 bases, and 23 bases had no gene match. Germline CDR1 is SNHLY and CDR2 is FYNNEI. CDR3 length: 18 residues. The DNA of the CDR3 is TGTGCCAACCGACAAAGGGACAGGGGGTTAGCGGGAACGGGTGAGCAGTTCTTC. It specifies CANRQRDRGLAGTGEQFF.

The rearrangement uses TRBV27 and TRBJ2-7; 9 nucleotides agree with TRBD2. This CDR3 has 15 residues. V lost 8 bases to trimming and J lost 4 bases; unmatched junction nucleotides: 12. The germline V gene encodes CDR1 MNHEY and CDR2 SMNVEV (reference sequence). The DNA of the CDR3 is TGTGCCAGCGGGGCTAGCGGGATAAATAGGTACGAGCAGTACTTC. Translation gives CASGASGINRYEQYF.

The chain combines TRBV5-1 with TRBJ2-5, with a tentative D call TRBD2 (5 bases). CDR1 SGHRS and CDR2 YFSETQ come from the germline V gene. The CDR3 extends over 13 amino acids. The V and J ends lost 4 bases and 5 bases respectively, with 12 bases between them. CDR3 nucleotides: TGCGCCAGCAGCCCGGGGTACGGGGAGACCCAGTACTTC. Translated: CASSPGYGETQYF.

This chain joins TRBV9 and TRBJ2-3, with TRBD2 matching 10 bases. The V gene's germline CDR1 is SGDLS and CDR2 YYNGEE. V lost 7 bases to trimming and J lost 4 bases; unmatched junction nucleotides: 6. The CDR3 consists of 14 residues. The CDR3 region is CASHPSGSPDTQYF. Written as DNA, the CDR3 is TGTGCCAGCCATCCTAGCGGGAGTCCAGATACGCAGTATTTT.